A single sample gave rise to the 25 T cell receptor beta chains below, sequenced in a study of T cell responses to AZD1222 COVID-19 vaccine. Only in-frame clones appear in the TCRdb table, and some are missing; sequencing was by immunoSEQ multiplex PCR. The data show some 150,000 clones, around nine tenths seen once. The starting material was peripheral blood, obtained on day 0 of AZD1222 vaccination. Receptors originate from an adult in good health.

The V call is TRBV25-1, the J call TRBJ1-2; weak D call: TRBD1 (6 bases). The CDR3 spans 14 residues. Germline V lookup: CDR1 MGHDK, CDR2 SYGVNS. Trimming took off 8 bases at V and 4 bases at J, with 17 bases between the two ends. The CDR3 spells CASRRPGTIYGYTF. DNA of the CDR3: TGTGCCAGCCGGAGGCCCGGGACAATCTATGGCTACACCTTC.

The CDR3 nucleotides read TGTGGAGGTGGAAATGAGCAGTTCTTC. Amino acids: CGGGNEQFF. The chain links TRBV3-1 (or the pseudogene TRBV3-2) to TRBJ2-1, with D unresolved. Germline V gene data show CDR1 as LGHDT and CDR2 as YNNKEL (reference sequence). There are 9 residues in the CDR3.

This chain links TRBV9 with TRBJ1-3; D call uncertain. The CDR3 spans 16 residues. V lost 2 bases, J lost 0 bases, and 12 bases lay in between. Per germline, CDR1 SGDLS and CDR2 YYNGEE. In DNA, the CDR3 is TGTGCCAGCAGCGTCTCTGGGGTCGTCTCTGGAAACACCATATATTTT. Translating gives CASSVSGVVSGNTIYF.

This sequence joins TRBV28 and TRBJ2-7; D call uncertain. The CDR3 sequence is 15 residues long. Germline loops: CDR1 MDHEN, CDR2 SYDVKM. Trimming stripped 3 bases from V and 2 bases from J, with 14 bases between. The CDR3 protein is CASSLGTSIPYEQYF. The CDR3 nucleotides are TGTGCCAGCAGTTTGGGTACCTCGATTCCCTACGAGCAGTACTTC.

The chain joins TRBV18 to TRBJ2-2; TRBD2 is a possible D gene (5 bases). V was clipped by 3 bases and J by 0 bases, with 14 bases between them. This CDR3 spans 17 amino acids. Germline CDR1 reads KGHSH; CDR2 reads LQKENI. The CDR3 DNA sequence: TGTGCCAGCTCACCCGCACGAGGGTACGCGAACACCGGGGAGCTGTTTTTT. Translation: CASSPARGYANTGELFF. Full variable domain (rest looked up from reference TRBV18 and TRBJ2-2): NAGVMQNPRHLVRRRGQEARLRCSPMKGHSHVYWYRQLPEEGLKFMVYLQKENIIDESGMPKERFSAEFPKEGPSILRIQQVVRGDSAAYFCASSPARGYANTGELFFGEGSRLTVL.

The gene calls are TRBV7-2 and TRBJ1-2, with unresolved D. The CDR3 has 11 residues. Trimming took off 1 base at V and 8 bases at J, with 5 bases between the two ends. CDR1 is SGHTA and CDR2 is FQGNSA in the germline V gene. Here the CDR3 reads CASSLGPGYTF. The CDR3 DNA sequence: TGTGCCAGCAGCTTAGGACCCGGCTACACCTTC. The variable domain in full, with the rest retrieved from reference TRBV7-2 and TRBJ1-2, is GAGVSQSPSNKVTEKGKDVELRCDPISGHTALYWYRQSLGQGLEFLIYFQGNSAPDKSGLPSDRFSAERTGGSVSTLTIQRTQQEDSAVYLCASSLGPGYTFGSGTRLTVV.

The CDR3 bases are TGCGCCAGCAGTGAAGTGGGGTCTCGCAATGAGCAGTTCTTC. Its translation: CASSEVGSRNEQFF. The chain combines TRBV10-1 with TRBJ2-1; D unresolved. This CDR3 comprises 14 residues. The V gene's germline CDR1 is WNHNN and CDR2 SYGVQD (reference sequence). Trimming stripped 3 bases from V and 6 bases from J, with 12 bases between.

This clone was seen a single time. The V and J genes are TRBV24-1 and TRBJ1-2; D gene uncertain. The germline CDR1 and CDR2 sequences are KGHDR and SFDVKD. This CDR3 region has 14 residues. Trimming removed 4 bases at V and 4 bases at J, with 12 bases between. Written as DNA, the CDR3 is TGTGCCACCAGTGACTTAGAAGCAAGCTATGGCTACACCTTC. The encoded protein is CATSDLEASYGYTF.

This sequence joins TRBV6-1 and TRBJ2-6; no clear D. CDR1 and CDR2 from the germline V gene are MNHNS and SASEGT. CDR3 length equals 16 residues. The germline V and J ends were trimmed by 4 bases and 0 bases, with 10 bases remaining between them. CDR3 coding DNA: TGTGCCAGCAGTGCGGTGACGAGCTCTGGGGCCAACGTCCTGACTTTC. Encoded protein: CASSAVTSSGANVLTF.

The rearrangement joins TRBV5-4 to TRBJ2-2; a weak D match, TRBD2 (6 bases). Germline V lookup: CDR1 SGHNT, CDR2 YYREEE (reference sequence). The CDR3 is 15 amino acids. V lost 7 bases and J 1 base, leaving 14 bases between the germline ends. DNA of the CDR3: TGTGCCAGCTCCAGGGCGGGGCGGAACACCGGGGAGCTGTTTTTT. This translates into CASSRAGRNTGELFF.

The rearrangement uses TRBV18 and TRBJ2-7; tentatively, D is TRBD1 (5 bases). Trimming shortened V by 4 bases and J by 5 bases, and 21 bases separated the two germline ends. Looked up from germline, CDR1 is KGHSH and CDR2 is LQKENI. The CDR3 loop spans 16 amino acids. The CDR3, as DNA: TGTGCCAGCTCACGGCGCCAGGGAACGGATGGGGACGAGCAGTACTTC. Translated: CASSRRQGTDGDEQYF.

V gene TRBV5-1 combines with J gene TRBJ2-5; D possibly corresponds to TRBD1 (5 bases). Trimming cost V 6 bases and J 3 bases, with 12 bases left between them. The CDR3 is 13 amino acids. CDR1 and CDR2 from the germline V gene are SGHRS and YFSETQ. The CDR3 region has the DNA TGCGCCAGCAATTCTGCCAGGGAAGAGACCCAGTACTTC. The encoded protein is CASNSAREETQYF.

The gene calls are TRBV9 and TRBJ2-1; maybe TRBD2 (6 bases). V gave up 0 bases and J gave up 8 bases, with 15 bases separating them. Germline values: CDR1 SGDLS, CDR2 YYNGEE. The CDR3 length is 15 residues. CDR3 in DNA: TGTGCCAGCAGCGTAGCTACGGGAGATGTCTATGAGCAGTTCTTC. Protein product: CASSVATGDVYEQFF.

The chain uses TRBV19 and TRBJ2-3; D uncertain. The CDR3 covers 15 residues. Germline V gene data show CDR1 as LNHDA and CDR2 as SQIVND (reference sequence). V lost 3 bases and J 0 bases, leaving 10 bases between the germline ends. The CDR3 spells CASSIDSGSTDTQYF. The CDR3 coding sequence is TGTGCCAGTAGTATCGATTCCGGAAGCACAGATACGCAGTATTTT.

The V gene is TRBV12-5, the J gene TRBJ2-7, with 11 bases that match TRBD2. The CDR3 spans 15 residues. With V trimmed by 6 bases and J by 2 bases, 6 bases remained unmatched. CDR1 is LGHNT and CDR2 is FRNRAP in the germline V gene. For the CDR3, the DNA is TGTGCTAGTGGCTTCGGGACTAGCGGAACCTACGAGCAGTACTTC. Its translation: CASGFGTSGTYEQYF.

The gene calls are TRBV27 and TRBJ1-2; D is perhaps TRBD1 (6 bases). The CDR3 runs to 14 residues. V lost 6 bases and J 2 bases, leaving 13 bases between the germline ends. CDR1 and CDR2 (germline): MNHEY, SMNVEV (reference sequence). Written as DNA, the CDR3 is TGTGCCAGCAGCCCGACGGGGGGCAACTATGGCTACACCTTC. This encodes CASSPTGGNYGYTF.

The V call is TRBV19, the J call TRBJ2-1, with a possible D match to TRBD2 (6 bases). Per germline, CDR1 LNHDA and CDR2 SQIVND (reference sequence). CDR3 length equals 13 residues. The ends were cut back, 6 bases at V and 3 bases at J, with 9 bases in the middle. The chain's CDR3 is CASSGSFYNEQFF. In nucleotides, the CDR3 is TGTGCCAGTAGCGGGAGTTTCTACAATGAGCAGTTCTTC.

The rearrangement uses TRBV6-5 and TRBJ2-3, with D unclear. The germline V and J ends were trimmed by 0 bases and 8 bases, with 12 bases remaining between them. The CDR3 covers 14 residues. Germline V gene sequence: CDR1 MNHEY, CDR2 SVGAGI. The chain's CDR3 is CASSYSSYSFTQYF. The CDR3 DNA is TGTGCCAGCAGTTACTCGAGCTATAGTTTTACGCAGTATTTT.

The sample holds a few counts of this clone. V usage is TRBV2 and J usage is TRBJ1-5; weak D call: TRBD1 (6 bases). V lost 10 bases to trimming and J lost 8 bases, with 18 bases between them. The germline CDR1 and CDR2 sequences are SNHLY and FYNNEI. The CDR3 extends over 13 amino acids. CDR3 sequence reads: CATETKGGEPQHF. The CDR3 DNA is TGTGCCACCGAGACAAAAGGGGGGGAGCCCCAGCATTTT.

The V call is TRBV29-1, the J call TRBJ1-2, with D possibly TRBD1 on 5 matching bases. V was shortened by 4 bases and J by 1 base, with 10 bases between the two germline ends. This CDR3 contains 13 residues. Germline CDR1 reads SQVTM; CDR2 reads ANQGSEA. The CDR3 spells CSVAGISNYGYTF. Here the CDR3 DNA reads TGCAGCGTTGCAGGGATTAGTAACTATGGCTACACCTTC.

The chain joins TRBV5-5 to TRBJ2-7; TRBD1 agrees at 9 bases. V lost 2 bases, J lost 3 bases, and 15 bases stayed unmatched. CDR3 length: 18 amino acids. Germline V gene sequence: CDR1 SGHKS, CDR2 YYEKEE (reference sequence). The CDR3: CASSFSAGTGILLYEQYF. CDR3 in DNA: TGTGCCAGCAGCTTCTCGGCTGGGACAGGGATCCTTCTCTACGAGCAGTACTTC.

The rearrangement links TRBV30 to TRBJ2-7; D might be TRBD2 (6 bases). V was shortened by 4 bases and J by 3 bases, with 13 bases between the two germline ends. The CDR3 is 13 residues long. Germline CDR1 is GTSNPN and CDR2 is SVGIG (reference sequence). The CDR3 nucleotides read TGTGCCTGGAAATGGAGGAGGGGCTACGAGCAGTACTTC. Amino acids: CAWKWRRGYEQYF.

The chain joins TRBV5-6 to TRBJ1-6; D is ambiguous. Per germline, CDR1 SGHDT and CDR2 YYEEEE. The CDR3 length is 16 residues. V lost 2 bases, J lost 5 bases, and 14 bases lay in between. DNA for the CDR3: TGTGCCAGCAGCTTACTCGGAAGGGTTAATAATTCACCCCTCCACTTT. Amino acids: CASSLLGRVNNSPLHF.

The chain couples TRBV21-1 to TRBJ2-1; the table's D gene call, TRBD2, was not cross checked with the DNA. TRBV21-1 represents a pseudogene. CDR3 size: 15 residues. CDR3 protein: CASRIGTSENNEQFF. In DNA form, the CDR3 reads TGTGCCAGCAGGATAGGGACTAGCGAGAACAATGAGCAGTTCTTC.

J is TRBJ2-3 and V is TRBV5-4; no clear D gene. This CDR3 comprises 14 residues. With 5 bases removed from V and 4 bases from J, the gap between germline ends came to 14 bases. The germline V gene encodes CDR1 SGHNT and CDR2 YYREEE (reference sequence). Written as DNA, the CDR3 is TGTGCCAGCAGGGATGGGTTTAAATCAGATACGCAGTATTTT. Its translation: CASRDGFKSDTQYF. The whole variable domain, filled in from reference TRBV5-4 and TRBJ2-3, reads ETGVTQSPTHLIKTRGQQVTLRCSSQSGHNTVSWYQQALGQGPQFIFQYYREEENGRGNFPPRFSGLQFPNYSSELNVNALELDDSALYLCASRDGFKSDTQYFGPGTRLTVL.